This T cell receptor beta chain was captured in a study of blood T cell repertoires in COVID-19. Enrolment of Seattle patients took place during active infection, and they were followed longitudinally. Original processing methods: Estimation of nucleated cell counts relied on the amplification of reference gene primers. Clones were read by immunoSEQ multiplex PCR, and TCRdb kept only the in-frame ones, dropping some. V and J calls and clone size are given by that table; D and trimming were obtained from the DNA. In the table there are 350,000 to 500,000 clones, approximately 90% of which are singletons. The origin of this receptor is a man aged 18 to 29 with COVID-19, enrolled during active disease. Sequencing input: peripheral blood.

CDR3 DNA sequence: TGCGCCAGCAGCCTAGGGACAGGGGATTCACCCCTCCACTTT. It encodes CASSLGTGDSPLHF. This chain links TRBV5-1 with TRBJ1-6, with 10 bases identical to TRBD1. The V gene end was trimmed by 4 bases and the J gene end by 8 bases; junction bases not matched to a gene: 3. CDR3 length: 14 residues. Germline V lookup: CDR1 SGHRS, CDR2 YFSETQ.